The 29 T cell receptor beta chains presented below share a single source sample, sequenced in a study of T-cell memory formation after mild COVID-19. A single record per CDR3 protein comes from TCRdb applying MiXCR to the 5' RACE reads. Of hundreds of thousands of distinct CDR3 sequences listed, 20% to 25% are singletons. Sequencing was done on a sample of PBMCs or a T cell subset sorted from them (not recorded which). Source of these receptors: an adult woman who had mild COVID-19 (a few samples of this study predate the infection). Cell type and time point are not known.

This rearrangement joins TRBV6-2 or TRBV6-3 to TRBJ2-7; TRBD2 aligns across 10 bases. Looked up from germline, CDR1 is MNHEY and CDR2 is SVGEGT. The V gene end was trimmed by 5 bases and the J gene end by 1 base; junction bases not matched to a gene: 5. This CDR3 is built from 15 residues. The CDR3 loop reads CASSLAGVNSYEQYF. In DNA, the CDR3 is TGTGCCAGCAGTCTAGCGGGAGTAAATTCCTACGAGCAGTACTTC.

The chain joins TRBV4-2 to TRBJ2-7, with D unclear. This CDR3 is 13 amino acids long. Trimming cost V 3 bases and J 5 bases, with 11 bases left between them. The germline V gene encodes CDR1 LGHNA and CDR2 YNFKEQ. The CDR3 sequence: CASSQWVADEQYF. In DNA form, the CDR3 reads TGTGCCAGCAGCCAGTGGGTGGCTGACGAGCAGTACTTC.

This clonotype was seen many times. The gene calls are TRBV27 and TRBJ2-7; D is possibly TRBD1 (5 bases). Trimming stripped 4 bases from V and 0 bases from J, with 13 bases between. CDR3 length: 15 amino acids. The V gene's germline CDR1 is MNHEY and CDR2 SMNVEV (reference sequence). CDR3 DNA: TGTGCCAGCAGTTCGAAGGGGCGTAGCTCCTACGAGCAGTACTTC. Its protein is CASSSKGRSSYEQYF.

This clonotype was found a few times. The chain has TRBV11-2 and TRBJ2-5; D is unresolved. CDR3 size: 14 residues. Looked up from germline, CDR1 is SGHAT and CDR2 is FQNNGV. Trimming stripped 5 bases from V and 2 bases from J, with 12 bases between. CDR3 coding DNA: TGTGCCAGCAGCCCCTTTGCAGGACAAGAGACCCAGTACTTC. The encoded protein is CASSPFAGQETQYF.

This clonotype was seen repeatedly, ten times or more. The chain employs TRBV2 and TRBJ2-3; the match to TRBD2 covers 9 bases. Germline CDR1 and CDR2: SNHLY and FYNNEI. V lost 2 bases and J lost 3; bases outside the gene matches: 6. The CDR3 is 16 residues long. The CDR3 sequence: CASSEQAGGMTDTQYF. The CDR3 nucleotides are TGTGCCAGCAGTGAACAAGCGGGGGGTATGACAGATACGCAGTATTTT.

This clonotype has just a few counts. The J gene is TRBJ2-1, the V gene TRBV20-1; 8 bases are shared with TRBD2. The CDR3 runs 15 residues. Germline V gene data show CDR1 as DFQATT and CDR2 as SNEGSKA (reference sequence). The V segment lost 0 bases and the J segment 6 bases; nucleotides outside the gene matches: 7. Here the CDR3 DNA reads TGCAGTGCTAGAGATTTTATCACTAGCGGCAATGAGCAGTTCTTC. Protein: CSARDFITSGNEQFF.

The chain employs TRBV5-1 and TRBJ2-5, with D hard to call. V was cut by 5 bases and J by 5 bases, with 13 bases left in between. CDR3 size: 13 residues. The germline gives CDR1 SGHRS, CDR2 YFSETQ. CDR3 DNA: TGCGCCAGCAGAGGTCAGCCTGGGGAGACCCAGTACTTC. This encodes CASRGQPGETQYF.

This clonotype was seen more than once but under ten times. The chain recombines TRBV6-5 with TRBJ2-1; TRBD2 matches at 8 bases. This CDR3 is built from 16 residues. After removal of 4 bases from V and 2 bases from J, the junction contained 7 bases not matched to a gene. The germline gives CDR1 MNHEY, CDR2 SVGAGI. The CDR3 bases are TGTGCCAGCAGTTTGAGTCGGGGGGGCGCCTACAATGAGCAGTTCTTC. Protein sequence: CASSLSRGGAYNEQFF.

In its sample, this clonotype was seen a few times. The chain links TRBV5-1 to TRBJ1-1, with D perhaps TRBD1 (6 bases). CDR1 and CDR2 from the germline V gene are SGHRS and YFSETQ. V lost 4 bases and J 3 bases, leaving 13 bases between the germline ends. The CDR3 has 14 residues. CDR3 protein: CASSMRTVHTEAFF. In DNA, the CDR3 is TGCGCCAGCAGCATGAGGACAGTACACACTGAAGCTTTCTTT.

This clonotype was detected only a few times. The rearrangement joins TRBV2 to TRBJ2-7, with TRBD1 as a possible D gene (5 bases). The CDR3 runs 15 residues. Germline CDR1 is SNHLY and CDR2 is FYNNEI. The V and J ends lost 2 bases and 0 bases respectively, with 11 bases between them. CDR3 DNA sequence: TGTGCCAGCAGTGAACAGGGTCGGAGCTCCTACGAGCAGTACTTC. Residues: CASSEQGRSSYEQYF.

The gene calls are TRBV4-2 and TRBJ1-5; TRBD1 aligns across 9 bases. The junction had 17 bases not matched to a gene; V was cut back by 1 base and J by 1 base. From germline, CDR1 is LGHNA and CDR2 YNFKEQ. The CDR3 covers 21 residues. The CDR3 protein is CASSQVVGTGQGPSSNQPQHF. The CDR3 nucleotides are TGTGCCAGCAGCCAAGTAGTTGGGACGGGACAGGGTCCTAGCAGCAATCAGCCCCAGCATTTT.

This clonotype was observed a handful of times. The rearrangement uses TRBV5-6 and TRBJ1-1, with 10 bases identical to TRBD1. The V gene's germline CDR1 is SGHDT and CDR2 YYEEEE. J lost 1 base, V lost 5 bases, and 2 bases had no gene match. The CDR3 runs to 14 residues. CDR3 loop: CASRRQGANTEAFF. The CDR3 bases are TGTGCCAGCAGGCGACAGGGGGCGAACACTGAAGCTTTCTTT.

The gene calls are TRBV5-6 and TRBJ2-1, with D possibly being TRBD1 (6 bases). V was clipped by 4 bases and J by 5 bases, with 16 bases between them. The V gene's germline CDR1 is SGHDT and CDR2 YYEEEE. The length of the CDR3 is 15 residues. CDR3 nucleotide sequence: TGTGCCAGCAGCCGCCCCGACAGGCACCACAATGAGCAGTTCTTC. Translated, it gives CASSRPDRHHNEQFF.

This chain joins TRBV7-7 and TRBJ1-1; no reliable D call. CDR1 is SSHAT and CDR2 is FNYEAQ in the germline V gene (reference sequence). V was cut by 2 bases and J by 13 bases, with 17 bases left in between. The CDR3 is 13 amino acids. Here the CDR3 DNA reads TGTGCCAGCAGCTTACCGGGAGAGGAGACCGTTTTCTTT. Translating it yields CASSLPGEETVFF.

This clonotype was counted between two and nine times. This chain connects TRBV7-9 to TRBJ2-7, with D uncertain. Germline CDR1 and CDR2: SEHNR and FQNEAQ (reference sequence). This CDR3 region has 13 residues. Trimming took off 2 bases at V and 2 bases at J, with 7 bases between the two ends. CDR3 sequence: CASSLIGPYEQYF. In DNA form, the CDR3 reads TGTGCCAGCAGCTTAATCGGCCCCTACGAGCAGTACTTC.

This chain connects TRBV7-2 to TRBJ1-5; D possibly corresponds to TRBD1 (5 bases). Germline V gives CDR1 SGHTA, CDR2 FQGNSA. The CDR3 loop spans 16 amino acids. Trimming cost V 5 bases and J 11 bases, with 25 bases left between them. Written as DNA, the CDR3 is TGTGCCAGCAGCGATCACCGTGGGGGGGGAATATGGACCCAGCATTTT. Amino acids: CASSDHRGGGIWTQHF.

The chain has TRBV19 and TRBJ1-1; weak D call: TRBD1 (5 bases). The CDR3 runs 13 residues. V was trimmed by 7 bases and J by 4 bases, leaving 13 bases between them. Germline lookup yields CDR1 LNHDA and CDR2 SQIVND (reference sequence). CDR3 bases: TGTGCCAGTAAAGAAGGGGTGGGCACTGAAGCTTTCTTT. Amino acid sequence: CASKEGVGTEAFF. Based on the CDR3 plus reference TRBV19 and TRBJ1-1, the full variable domain is DGGITQSPKYLFRKEGQNVTLSCEQNLNHDAMYWYRQDPGQGLRLIYYSQIVNDFQKGDIAEGYSVSREKKESFPLTVTSAQKNPTAFYLCASKEGVGTEAFFGQGTRLTVV.

About this clonotype itself: A much larger clonotype is one base distant, so this may be a read error. This rearrangement joins TRBV4-3 to TRBJ2-2; D not resolved. Trimming cost V 0 bases and J 5 bases, with 7 bases left between them. Germline CDR1 and CDR2: LGHNA and YSLEER. The CDR3 extends over 14 amino acids. The CDR3 region has the DNA TGCGCCAGCAGCCAAGACTGGGGAACCGGGGAGCTGTTTTTT. This gives the protein CASSQDWGTGELFF.

This clonotype occurred a few times. This chain links TRBV29-1 with TRBJ2-2; D is perhaps TRBD2 (6 bases). The V gene's germline CDR1 is SQVTM and CDR2 ANQGSEA. The CDR3 runs 15 residues. Trimming shortened V by 5 bases and J by 4 bases, and 17 bases separated the two germline ends. CDR3: CSVPRQGSGTGELFF. The CDR3 bases are TGCAGCGTTCCGCGGCAGGGTAGCGGCACCGGGGAGCTGTTTTTT.

The chain combines TRBV5-1 with TRBJ2-3, with 9 bases that match TRBD2. Trimming removed 7 bases from V and 5 bases from J; junction bases left unmatched: 17. CDR1 and CDR2 (germline): SGHRS, YFSETQ. The CDR3 extends over 17 amino acids. The CDR3, as DNA: TGCGCCAGCTCTTACAATCGGGCGGTAGCGGGAGAAGATACGCAGTATTTT. Protein sequence: CASSYNRAVAGEDTQYF.

The chain couples TRBV3-1 to TRBJ2-2; D may be TRBD2 (5 bases). V shed 4 bases and J shed 2 bases, with 14 bases lying between them. The CDR3 is made up of 16 amino acids. The germline V gene has CDR1 LGHDT and CDR2 YNNKEL (reference sequence). As DNA, the CDR3 is TGTGCCAGCAGCCTCCGATCCCGGGGAAACACCGGGGAGCTGTTTTTT. Translated: CASSLRSRGNTGELFF.

The chain uses TRBV25-1 and TRBJ2-3, with D perhaps matching TRBD2 (6 bases). Trimming pared 2 bases from V and 1 base from J, leaving 10 bases between. Looked up from germline, CDR1 is MGHDK and CDR2 is SYGVNS. The CDR3 is 15 amino acids. The CDR3 DNA is TGTGCCAGCAGTGAAGCCACTAGCCGCACAGATACGCAGTATTTT. It yields the protein CASSEATSRTDTQYF.

The chain employs TRBV11-3 and TRBJ1-2; 9 positions agree with TRBD1. The germline CDR1 and CDR2 sequences are SGHNT and YENEEA. The CDR3 sequence is 13 residues long. The V and J ends lost 8 bases and 6 bases, in that order; junction bases with no gene match: 7. In nucleotides, the CDR3 is TGTGCCAGCGGTTCCGGGACAGGGAATGGCTACACCTTC. It yields the protein CASGSGTGNGYTF.

This clonotype turned up a few times. The chain is built from TRBV14 and TRBJ1-1; D perhaps matches TRBD1 (6 bases). CDR3 length: 16 amino acids. Per the germline V gene, CDR1 is SGHDN and CDR2 is FVKESK. Trimming removed 1 base from V and 2 bases from J, with 14 bases in between. CDR3 loop: CASSQVHRVFNTEAFF. The CDR3 DNA reads TGTGCCAGCAGCCAAGTCCACAGGGTTTTTAACACTGAAGCTTTCTTT.

The V call is TRBV3-1, the J call TRBJ1-1; unclear D gene. This CDR3 is built from 14 residues. The V and J ends lost 6 bases and 0 bases respectively, with 11 bases between them. Looked up from germline, CDR1 is LGHDT and CDR2 is YNNKEL (reference sequence). CDR3 amino acids: CASRPHEVNTEAFF. The CDR3 DNA reads as TGTGCCAGCAGGCCCCATGAGGTGAACACTGAAGCTTTCTTT.

The chain uses TRBV18 and TRBJ2-5, with TRBD2 matching over 9 bases. The CDR3 length is 18 residues. Germline trimming cut 1 base from V and 2 bases from J; bases unmatched to any gene: 11. Germline V CDR1 and CDR2: KGHSH, LQKENI. The CDR3 here is CASSPRPAGGPAQETQYF. Here the CDR3 DNA reads TGTGCCAGCTCACCACGACCGGCGGGGGGGCCGGCACAAGAGACCCAGTACTTC.

This chain joins TRBV7-3 and TRBJ1-1; D not resolved. CDR3 length: 14 amino acids. V dropped 2 bases and J dropped 0 bases, with 7 bases sitting between them. From germline, CDR1 is SGHTA and CDR2 FQGTGA. CDR3 sequence: CASSLEPMNTEAFF. The CDR3 coding sequence is TGTGCCAGCAGCTTAGAACCCATGAACACTGAAGCTTTCTTT.

The sample holds a few counts of this clonotype. The rearrangement links TRBV15 to TRBJ1-2; D is undetermined. Germline V gene sequence: CDR1 LNHNV, CDR2 YYDKDF (reference sequence). The CDR3 has 11 amino acids. Between the trimmed V and J ends, which lost 8 bases and 7 bases, there was a span of 11 bases. In nucleotides, the CDR3 is TGTGCCACCTCCGGAGGATTTGGCTACACCTTC. This encodes CATSGGFGYTF.

This clonotype showed up just a few times. The chain couples TRBV12-3 or TRBV12-4 to TRBJ1-2, with 9 positions matching TRBD1. J lost 13 bases, V lost 6 bases, and 9 bases had no gene match. The CDR3 extends over 12 amino acids. The CDR3 loop reads CASSGTGPETTF. The CDR3 nucleotides are TGTGCCAGCAGCGGGACAGGGCCTGAGACCACCTTC.